The 13 T cell receptor beta chains presented below share a single source sample, sequenced in a study of shared clonotypes between healthy human individuals. Sequencing was performed with immunoSEQ multiplex PCR; in TCRdb, only in-frame clones are kept and a portion is missing. The top ten clones hold approximately 1.7% of a sample with around 1.9 million clones, approximately 94% of them seen once. Terminally differentiated effector memory CD45RA+ cells were excluded by CCR7 positive selection of CD45RO-negative cells. The sequenced sample was naive CD8+ T cells from PBMCs. These receptors originate from a man younger than 35 in good health. Some clones in this sample may be carry-over from other donors' samples.

The rearrangement joins TRBV11-2 to TRBJ2-7; D is possibly TRBD1 (5 bases). V was cut by 3 bases and J by 6 bases, with 15 bases left in between. Germline V gene lookup returns CDR1 SGHAT and CDR2 FQNNGV. This CDR3 comprises 14 residues. The CDR3 reads CASSFGIGHSEQYF. CDR3 DNA sequence: TGTGCCAGCAGCTTTGGAATAGGACACTCCGAGCAGTACTTC.

This clone was seen just once. The V call is TRBV9, the J call TRBJ2-1; D unclear. The CDR3 runs to 16 residues. In germline, CDR1 is SGDLS, CDR2 YYNGEE. V lost 0 bases, J lost 3 bases, and 13 bases lay in between. Here the CDR3 reads CASSVERQVGYNEQFF. The CDR3 DNA sequence: TGTGCCAGCAGCGTAGAGAGGCAGGTGGGCTACAATGAGCAGTTCTTC.

This rearrangement joins TRBV6-6 to TRBJ2-3; no clear D gene. Looked up from germline, CDR1 is MNHNY and CDR2 is SVGAGI (reference sequence). The CDR3 consists of 15 residues. V was clipped by 2 bases and J by 5 bases, with 14 bases between them. The CDR3 spells CASSYALGSEDTQYF. In nucleotides, the CDR3 is TGTGCCAGCAGTTACGCGCTGGGCTCGGAAGATACGCAGTATTTT.

The CDR3 spells CASSSDIRTGVVTGELFF. The CDR3 DNA sequence: TGCGCCAGCAGCTCAGACATAAGGACAGGGGTCGTCACCGGGGAGCTGTTTTTT. The rearrangement joins TRBV5-1 to TRBJ2-2; 9 positions match TRBD1. CDR3 length: 18 amino acids. From germline, CDR1 is SGHRS and CDR2 YFSETQ. Trimming at V came to 3 bases and at J to 4 bases, leaving 13 bases not matched to a gene.

The chain links TRBV25-1 to TRBJ2-3; D unresolved. The germline gives CDR1 MGHDK, CDR2 SYGVNS. Trimming left V 2 bases short and J 6 bases short, with 12 bases between. CDR3 length equals 14 residues. This CDR3 is CASSEIGQADTQYF. The CDR3 DNA sequence: TGTGCCAGCAGTGAAATTGGGCAGGCGGATACGCAGTATTTT.

The V and J genes are TRBV5-1 and TRBJ1-3; TRBD1 matches at 10 bases. The CDR3 totals 15 residues. V shed 4 bases, J shed 2 bases, and the junction held 3 bases outside the gene matches. Germline values: CDR1 SGHRS, CDR2 YFSETQ. The CDR3 spells CASSLGQGPGNTIYF. CDR3 coding DNA: TGCGCCAGCAGCCTGGGACAGGGGCCTGGAAACACCATATATTTT.

The V gene is TRBV29-1, the J gene TRBJ2-7; 11 bases match TRBD2. V lost 5 bases, J lost 4 bases, and 7 bases stayed unmatched. Germline V gene lookup returns CDR1 SQVTM and CDR2 ANQGSEA. The CDR3 length is 14 residues. In nucleotides, the CDR3 is TGCAGCGTTTCGGGTCTAGCGGGAGGTTACGAGCAGTACTTC. This encodes CSVSGLAGGYEQYF.

V usage is TRBV7-3 and J usage is TRBJ2-3; maybe TRBD1 (6 bases). This CDR3 has 15 residues. Trimming left V 3 bases short and J 6 bases short, with 16 bases between. CDR1 and CDR2 (germline): SGHTA, FQGTGA. DNA of the CDR3: TGTGCCAGCAGCTTCGGACAGTCCGGGTGGGATACGCAGTATTTT. Encoded protein: CASSFGQSGWDTQYF.

This clone was recorded only once. This sequence joins TRBV28 and TRBJ1-3, with 8 bases aligning to TRBD1. CDR1 is MDHEN and CDR2 is SYDVKM in the germline V gene. Losses at the gene ends were 5 bases for V and 0 bases for J; bases not matched to a gene: 6. The CDR3 is 16 residues long. The CDR3 loop is CASSGRDRSSGNTIYF. CDR3 nucleotide sequence: TGTGCCAGCAGTGGTCGGGACAGGAGCTCTGGAAACACCATATATTTT. Variable domain in full (rest from reference TRBV28 and TRBJ1-3): DVKVTQSSRYLVKRTGEKVFLECVQDMDHENMFWYRQDPGLGLRLIYFSYDVKMKEKGDIPEGYSVSREKKERFSLILESASTNQTSMYLCASSGRDRSSGNTIYFGEGSWLTVV.

The chain carries TRBV28 and TRBJ1-4; TRBD1 matches 8 bases. Trimming cost V 5 bases and J 3 bases; bases outside gene matches: 8. This CDR3 is built from 16 residues. Germline V gene lookup returns CDR1 MDHEN and CDR2 SYDVKM. CDR3 region: CASSPRQGSPNEKLFF. CDR3 DNA: TGTGCCAGCAGTCCCCGACAGGGGAGTCCTAATGAAAAACTGTTTTTT.

The genes are TRBV7-9 and TRBJ1-1; TRBD1 agrees at 7 bases. Germline CDR1 SEHNR, CDR2 FQNEAQ (reference sequence). This CDR3 spans 14 amino acids. The J segment lost 5 bases and the V segment lost 4 bases, leaving 7 bases of the junction unmatched. CDR3 amino acids: CASSYDRVVTEAFF. CDR3 coding DNA: TGTGCCAGCAGCTACGACAGGGTGGTGACTGAAGCTTTCTTT.

The chain is built from TRBV5-4 and TRBJ2-3, with TRBD2 matching over 7 bases. This CDR3 region has 16 residues. V shed 7 bases and J 4 bases; nucleotides not matched to a gene: 15. In germline, CDR1 is SGHNT, CDR2 YYREEE (reference sequence). The CDR3 DNA is TGTGCCAGCGTTACTACGGGGGAGGGCCTCCCAGATACGCAGTATTTT. It specifies CASVTTGEGLPDTQYF.

This chain joins TRBV4-1 and TRBJ1-3; a weak D match, TRBD1 (6 bases). CDR3 length equals 17 residues. The germline V gene encodes CDR1 MGHRA and CDR2 YSYEKL. V gave up 0 bases and J gave up 3 bases, with 15 bases separating them. The CDR3 DNA sequence: TGCGCCAGCAGCCAAGATCCCCCGGGGGGCTTTGGAAACACCATATATTTT. It encodes CASSQDPPGGFGNTIYF.